Here is one TCR beta chain with its context. The antigen remains undetermined. TCR beta VDJ and CDR3 profiles were obtained from a genomic DNA template. TCRdb recomputed calls from the reads with MiXCR, one row per CDR3 protein. The top ten hold roughly 15% of the sample, which has more than 45,000 distinct CDR3 sequences, around 57% seen once. CDR1 LNHNV and CDR2 YYDKDF come from the germline V gene (reference sequence). The CDR3 contains 14 residues. The V and J ends lost 0 bases and 6 bases respectively, with 12 bases between them. This specimen comes from a study of CD8+CD57+ T cells in acquired aplastic anemia. On the study more broadly: The study obtained an average of roughly 3 ug of DNA from sorted CD4+ and CD8+ cells.

The authors sequenced patients whose flow cytometry had shown CD8+CD57+ cell expansion. The enrolled patients all had severe acquired aplastic anemia. Patients were treatment-naive when blood was sampled. Study-level points and caveats: Twenty-nine CD8+ CDR3 sequences were shared between patients and controls.

The chain carries TRBV15 and TRBJ2-7; weak D call: TRBD1 (5 bases). Input material: sorted CD4+, CD8+, or CD8+CD57+ T cells (not recorded which) from PBMCs. This receptor was obtained from a human donor with aplastic anemia. The CDR3 region is CATSRDRGPGEQYF. CDR3 DNA sequence: TGTGCCACCAGCAGAGATAGGGGCCCGGGCGAGCAGTACTTC.